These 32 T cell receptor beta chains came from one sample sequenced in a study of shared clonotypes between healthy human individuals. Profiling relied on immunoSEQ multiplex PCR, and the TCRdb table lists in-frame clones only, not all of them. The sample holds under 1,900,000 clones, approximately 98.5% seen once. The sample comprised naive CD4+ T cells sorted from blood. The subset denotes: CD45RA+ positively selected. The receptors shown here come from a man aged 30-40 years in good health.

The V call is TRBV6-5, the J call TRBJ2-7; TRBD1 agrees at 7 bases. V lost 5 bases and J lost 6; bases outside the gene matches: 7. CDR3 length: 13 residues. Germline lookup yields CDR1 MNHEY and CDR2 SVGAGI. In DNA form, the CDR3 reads TGTGCCAGCAGTCCCCTGACAGGGCGCGAGCAGTACTTC. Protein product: CASSPLTGREQYF.

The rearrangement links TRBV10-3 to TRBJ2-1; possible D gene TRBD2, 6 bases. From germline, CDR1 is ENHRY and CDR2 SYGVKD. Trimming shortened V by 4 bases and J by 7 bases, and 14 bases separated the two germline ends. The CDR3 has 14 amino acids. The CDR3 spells CAISGTQRANEQFF. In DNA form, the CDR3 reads TGTGCCATCAGTGGGACTCAGCGGGCGAATGAGCAGTTCTTC.

The CDR3 loop reads CASSFPRGPYMRFF. DNA of the CDR3: TGTGCCAGCAGCTTTCCCCGGGGCCCATATATGCGGTTCTTC. The V call is TRBV11-2, the J call TRBJ2-1; possibly TRBD1 or TRBD2 for D (5 bases each). Germline lookup yields CDR1 SGHAT and CDR2 FQNNGV. Between the trimmed V and J ends, which lost 3 bases and 15 bases, there was a span of 21 bases. The CDR3 runs to 14 residues.

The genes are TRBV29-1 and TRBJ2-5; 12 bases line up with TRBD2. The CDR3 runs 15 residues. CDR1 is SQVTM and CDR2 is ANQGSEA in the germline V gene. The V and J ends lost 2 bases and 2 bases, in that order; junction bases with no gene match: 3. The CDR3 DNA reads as TGCAGCGTTGAACCCGGGACTAGCGGGCAAGAGACCCAGTACTTC. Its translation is CSVEPGTSGQETQYF.

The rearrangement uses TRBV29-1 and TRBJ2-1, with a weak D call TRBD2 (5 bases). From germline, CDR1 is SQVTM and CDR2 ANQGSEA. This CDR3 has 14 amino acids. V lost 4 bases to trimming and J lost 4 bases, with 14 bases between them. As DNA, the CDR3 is TGCAGCGTTGTCAAGGACTGGCAATACAATGAGCAGTTCTTC. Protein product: CSVVKDWQYNEQFF.

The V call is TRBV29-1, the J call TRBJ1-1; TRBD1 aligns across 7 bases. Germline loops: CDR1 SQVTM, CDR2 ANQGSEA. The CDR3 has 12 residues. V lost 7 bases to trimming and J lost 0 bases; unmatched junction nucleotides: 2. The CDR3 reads CSGGTVNTEAFF. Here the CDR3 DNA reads TGCAGCGGAGGGACAGTGAACACTGAAGCTTTCTTT.

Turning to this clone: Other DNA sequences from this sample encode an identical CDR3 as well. The CDR3 loop reads CASSLIGSYEQYF. The DNA of the CDR3 is TGTGCCAGCAGTTTAATCGGGAGCTACGAGCAGTACTTC. This sequence joins TRBV27 and TRBJ2-7; the D gene is possibly TRBD2 (6 bases). The germline gives CDR1 MNHEY, CDR2 SMNVEV (reference sequence). The CDR3 has 13 residues. With 2 bases removed from V and 3 bases from J, the gap between germline ends came to 8 bases.

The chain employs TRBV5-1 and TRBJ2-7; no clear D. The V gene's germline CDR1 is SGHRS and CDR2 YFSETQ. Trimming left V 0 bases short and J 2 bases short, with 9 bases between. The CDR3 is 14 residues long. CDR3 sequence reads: CASSLDDRTYEQYF. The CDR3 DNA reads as TGCGCCAGCAGCTTGGATGACCGCACCTACGAGCAGTACTTC.

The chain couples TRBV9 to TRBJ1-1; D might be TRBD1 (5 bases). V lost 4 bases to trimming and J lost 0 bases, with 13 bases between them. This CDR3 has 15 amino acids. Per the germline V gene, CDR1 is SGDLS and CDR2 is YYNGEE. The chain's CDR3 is CASSPQDKMNTEAFF. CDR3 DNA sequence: TGTGCCAGCAGCCCCCAGGACAAGATGAACACTGAAGCTTTCTTT.

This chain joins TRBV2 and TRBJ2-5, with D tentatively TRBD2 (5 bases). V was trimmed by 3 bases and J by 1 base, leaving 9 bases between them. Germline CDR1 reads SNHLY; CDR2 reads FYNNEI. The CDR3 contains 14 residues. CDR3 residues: CASSERRPQETQYF. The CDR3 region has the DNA TGTGCCAGCAGTGAGCGGAGGCCCCAAGAGACCCAGTACTTC.

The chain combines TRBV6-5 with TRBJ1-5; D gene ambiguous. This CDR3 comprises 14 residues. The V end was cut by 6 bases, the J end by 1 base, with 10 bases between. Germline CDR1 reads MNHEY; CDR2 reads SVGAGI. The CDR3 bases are TGTGCCAGCAGCCGCGAGGGAAGCAATCAGCCCCAGCATTTT. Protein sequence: CASSREGSNQPQHF.

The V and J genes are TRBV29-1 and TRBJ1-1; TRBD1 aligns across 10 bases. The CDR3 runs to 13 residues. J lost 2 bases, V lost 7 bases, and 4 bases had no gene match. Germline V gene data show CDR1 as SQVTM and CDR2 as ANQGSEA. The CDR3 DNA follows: TGCAGCGCTGGGACAGGGGTTAACACTGAAGCTTTCTTT. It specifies CSAGTGVNTEAFF.

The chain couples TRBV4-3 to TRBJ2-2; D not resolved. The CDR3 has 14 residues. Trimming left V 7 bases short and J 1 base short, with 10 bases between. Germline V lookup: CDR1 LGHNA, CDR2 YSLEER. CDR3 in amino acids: CASTLLENTGELFF. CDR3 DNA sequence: TGCGCCAGCACCCTTTTAGAGAACACCGGGGAGCTGTTTTTT.

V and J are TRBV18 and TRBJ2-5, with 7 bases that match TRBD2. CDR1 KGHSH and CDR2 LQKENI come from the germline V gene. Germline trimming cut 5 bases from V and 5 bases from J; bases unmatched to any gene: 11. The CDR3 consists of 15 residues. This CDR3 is CASSLIAGSRETQYF. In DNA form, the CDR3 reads TGTGCCAGCTCATTAATAGCGGGCTCCCGGGAGACCCAGTACTTC.

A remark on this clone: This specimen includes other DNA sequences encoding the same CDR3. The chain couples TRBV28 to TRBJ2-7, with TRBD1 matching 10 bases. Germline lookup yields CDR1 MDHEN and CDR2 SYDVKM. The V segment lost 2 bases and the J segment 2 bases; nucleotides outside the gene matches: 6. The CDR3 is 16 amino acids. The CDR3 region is CASSLRPGQGTYEQYF. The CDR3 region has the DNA TGTGCCAGCAGTTTAAGGCCGGGACAGGGGACCTACGAGCAGTACTTC.

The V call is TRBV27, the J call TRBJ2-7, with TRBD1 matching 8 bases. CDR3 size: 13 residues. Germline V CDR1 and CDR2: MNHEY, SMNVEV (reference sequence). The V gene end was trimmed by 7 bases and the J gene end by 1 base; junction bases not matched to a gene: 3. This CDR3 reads CASTTGGSYEQYF. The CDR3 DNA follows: TGTGCCAGCACCACAGGGGGGTCCTACGAGCAGTACTTC.

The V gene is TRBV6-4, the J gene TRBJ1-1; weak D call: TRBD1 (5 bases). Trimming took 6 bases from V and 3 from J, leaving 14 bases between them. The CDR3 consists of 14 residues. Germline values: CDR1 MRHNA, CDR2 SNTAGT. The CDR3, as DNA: TGTGCCAGCAGAACTTCGGGGGAACACACTGAAGCTTTCTTT. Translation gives CASRTSGEHTEAFF.

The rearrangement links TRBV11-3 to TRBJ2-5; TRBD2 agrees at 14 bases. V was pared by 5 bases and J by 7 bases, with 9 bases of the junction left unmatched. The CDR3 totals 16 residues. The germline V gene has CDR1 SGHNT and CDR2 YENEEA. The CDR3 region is CASSAGTSGGVWTQYF. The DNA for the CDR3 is TGTGCCAGCAGCGCGGGGACTAGCGGGGGTGTTTGGACCCAGTACTTC.

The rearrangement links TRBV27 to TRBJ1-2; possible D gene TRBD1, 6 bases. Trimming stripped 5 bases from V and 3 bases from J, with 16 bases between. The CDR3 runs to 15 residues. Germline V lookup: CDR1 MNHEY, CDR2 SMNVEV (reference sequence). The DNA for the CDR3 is TGTGCCAGCAGTAAAGGACAGCGTCTATACTATGGCTACACCTTC. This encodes CASSKGQRLYYGYTF.

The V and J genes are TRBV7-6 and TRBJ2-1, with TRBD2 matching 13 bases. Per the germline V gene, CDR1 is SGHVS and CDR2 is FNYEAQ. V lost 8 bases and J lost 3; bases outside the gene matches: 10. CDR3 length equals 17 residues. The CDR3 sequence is CASCRLAGGISYNEQFF. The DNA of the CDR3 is TGTGCCAGCTGCCGACTAGCGGGAGGAATAAGCTACAATGAGCAGTTCTTC.

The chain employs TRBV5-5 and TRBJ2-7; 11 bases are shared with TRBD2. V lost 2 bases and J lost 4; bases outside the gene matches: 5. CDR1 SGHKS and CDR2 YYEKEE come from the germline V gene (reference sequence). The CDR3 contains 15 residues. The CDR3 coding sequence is TGTGCCAGCAGCTTACTAGCGGGAGAATCGTACGAGCAGTACTTC. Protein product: CASSLLAGESYEQYF.

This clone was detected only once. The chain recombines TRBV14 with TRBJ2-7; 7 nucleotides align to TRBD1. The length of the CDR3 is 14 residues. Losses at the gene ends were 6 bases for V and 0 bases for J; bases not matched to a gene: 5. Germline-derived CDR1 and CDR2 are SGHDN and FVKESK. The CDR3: CASSSRQGSYEQYF. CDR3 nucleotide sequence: TGTGCCAGCAGTTCGAGACAGGGCTCCTACGAGCAGTACTTC.

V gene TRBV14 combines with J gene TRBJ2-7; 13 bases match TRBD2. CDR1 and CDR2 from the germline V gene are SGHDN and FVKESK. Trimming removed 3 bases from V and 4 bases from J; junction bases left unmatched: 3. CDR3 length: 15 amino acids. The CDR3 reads CASSHRTSGRYEQYF. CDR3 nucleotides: TGTGCCAGCAGCCACCGGACTAGCGGGAGATACGAGCAGTACTTC. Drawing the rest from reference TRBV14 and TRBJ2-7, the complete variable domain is EAGVTQFPSHSVIEKGQTVTLRCDPISGHDNLYWYRRVMGKEIKFLLHFVKESKQDESGMPNNRFLAERTGGTYSTLKVQPAELEDSGVYFCASSHRTSGRYEQYFGPGTRLTVT.

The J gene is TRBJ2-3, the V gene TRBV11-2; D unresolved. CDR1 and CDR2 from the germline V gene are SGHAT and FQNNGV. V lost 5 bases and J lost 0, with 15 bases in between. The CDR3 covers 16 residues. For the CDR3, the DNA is TGTGCCAGCAGCCCTGAGTGGAGTGGTAGCACAGATACGCAGTATTTT. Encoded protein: CASSPEWSGSTDTQYF. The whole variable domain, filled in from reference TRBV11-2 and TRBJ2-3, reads EAGVAQSPRYKIIEKRQSVAFWCNPISGHATLYWYQQILGQGPKLLIQFQNNGVVDDSQLPKDRFSAERLKGVDSTLKIQPAKLEDSAVYLCASSPEWSGSTDTQYFGPGTRLTVL.

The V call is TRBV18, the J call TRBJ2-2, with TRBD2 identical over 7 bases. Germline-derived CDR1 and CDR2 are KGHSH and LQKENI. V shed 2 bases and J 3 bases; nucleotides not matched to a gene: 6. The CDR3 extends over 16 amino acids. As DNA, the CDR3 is TGTGCCAGCTCACCAAGGGCGGGAGCTCACACCGGGGAGCTGTTTTTT. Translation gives CASSPRAGAHTGELFF.

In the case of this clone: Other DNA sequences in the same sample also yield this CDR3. The CDR3 DNA reads TGCGCCAGCAGCTTGGACGGCTCCAGCACAGATACGCAGTATTTT. This gives the protein CASSLDGSSTDTQYF. The chain links TRBV5-1 to TRBJ2-3; no clear D. This CDR3 is 15 amino acids long. V was pared by 0 bases and J by 0 bases, with 8 bases between. Germline V CDR1 and CDR2: SGHRS, YFSETQ.

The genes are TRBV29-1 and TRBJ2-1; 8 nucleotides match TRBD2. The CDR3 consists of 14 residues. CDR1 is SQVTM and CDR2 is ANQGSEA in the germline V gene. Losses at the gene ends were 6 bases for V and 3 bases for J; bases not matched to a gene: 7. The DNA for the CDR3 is TGCAGCGTAGCAGCGGGAGTGTACTACAATGAGCAGTTCTTC. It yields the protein CSVAAGVYYNEQFF.

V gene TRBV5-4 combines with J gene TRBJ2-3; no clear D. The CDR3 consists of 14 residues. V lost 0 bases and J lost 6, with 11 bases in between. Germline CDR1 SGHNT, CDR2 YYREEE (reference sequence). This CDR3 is CASSLGTAQDTQYF. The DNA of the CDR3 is TGTGCCAGCAGCTTGGGGACCGCACAGGATACGCAGTATTTT.

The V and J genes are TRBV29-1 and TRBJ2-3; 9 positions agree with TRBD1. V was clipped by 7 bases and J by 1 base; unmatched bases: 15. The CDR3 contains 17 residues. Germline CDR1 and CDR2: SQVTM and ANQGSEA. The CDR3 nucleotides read TGCAGCGCCAGTCCCGGGACAGGGACCGCTCGCACAGATACGCAGTATTTT. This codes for CSASPGTGTARTDTQYF.

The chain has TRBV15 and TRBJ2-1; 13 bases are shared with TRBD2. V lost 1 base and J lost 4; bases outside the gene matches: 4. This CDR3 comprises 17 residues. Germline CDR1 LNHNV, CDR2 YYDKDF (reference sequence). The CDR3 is CATSRVPGLAGYNEQFF. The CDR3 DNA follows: TGTGCCACCAGCAGAGTTCCGGGACTAGCGGGATACAATGAGCAGTTCTTC.

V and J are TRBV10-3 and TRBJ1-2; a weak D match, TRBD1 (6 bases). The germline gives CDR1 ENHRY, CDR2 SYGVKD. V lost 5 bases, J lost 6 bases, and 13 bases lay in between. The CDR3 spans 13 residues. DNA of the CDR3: TGTGCCATCAGTTTAGGACAGAATGATGGCTACACCTTC. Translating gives CAISLGQNDGYTF.

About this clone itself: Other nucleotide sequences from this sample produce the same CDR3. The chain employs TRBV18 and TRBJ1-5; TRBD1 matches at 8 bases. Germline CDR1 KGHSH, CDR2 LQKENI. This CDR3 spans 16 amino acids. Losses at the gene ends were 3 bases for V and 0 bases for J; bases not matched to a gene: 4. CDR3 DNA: TGTGCCAGCTCACCGCTAGGACAGGGTAGCAATCAGCCCCAGCATTTT. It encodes CASSPLGQGSNQPQHF. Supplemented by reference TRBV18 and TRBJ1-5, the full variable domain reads NAGVMQNPRHLVRRRGQEARLRCSPMKGHSHVYWYRQLPEEGLKFMVYLQKENIIDESGMPKERFSAEFPKEGPSILRIQQVVRGDSAAYFCASSPLGQGSNQPQHFGDGTRLSIL.